These 7 T cell receptor beta chains came from one sample sequenced in a study of cytomegalovirus exposure and HLA in healthy donors. PCR involved 60 Vbeta and 13 Jbeta primers. Repertoires were generated with immunoSEQ multiplex PCR, while TCRdb's copy carries only in-frame clones and drops some. The sample consists of under 200,000 clones, about 63% of them appearing once. The sequencing sample was made of PBMCs. All receptors come from a woman in her forties in good health and CMV-seropositive.

This clone was seen just once. CDR3 loop: CASMAGAGDTQYF. CDR3 nucleotides: TGTGCCAGCATGGCGGGAGCGGGAGATACGCAGTATTTT. This chain links TRBV28 with TRBJ2-3; 7 nucleotides match TRBD2. The CDR3 runs to 13 residues. Germline V CDR1 and CDR2: MDHEN, SYDVKM. J was trimmed by 5 bases and V by 7 bases; bases with no gene match: 6.

The chain carries TRBV18 and TRBJ2-1; a possible D gene is TRBD2 (6 bases). CDR1 KGHSH and CDR2 LQKENI come from the germline V gene. The CDR3 covers 14 residues. The V end lost 0 bases, the J end lost 5 bases, and 8 bases lay between the germline ends. In DNA form, the CDR3 reads TGTGCCAGCTCACCACCGGAGGGAAACAATGAGCAGTTCTTC. Residues: CASSPPEGNNEQFF.

This clone showed up just a few times. The J gene is TRBJ2-7, the V gene TRBV7-9, with TRBD1 matching 7 bases. This CDR3 spans 15 amino acids. J was trimmed by 5 bases and V by 2 bases; bases with no gene match: 9. Germline V gene lookup returns CDR1 SEHNR and CDR2 FQNEAQ (reference sequence). In DNA form, the CDR3 reads TGTGCCAGCAGCTTATGGAGACAGGGAGTGGACGAGCAGTACTTC. Its protein is CASSLWRQGVDEQYF.

In regard to this clone: One end of the junction is discordant with germline, which a read error may explain. CDR3 sequence (DNA): TGTGCCAGCACCTTACCCCCAGGCGGGGGACAGGGGGAGCAGTACTTC. Translation: CASTLPPGGGQGEQYF. V is TRBV11-2 and J is TRBJ2-7, with 10 positions matching TRBD1. CDR1 SGHAT and CDR2 FQNNGV come from the germline V gene. The CDR3 sequence is 16 residues long. Based on the CDR3 plus reference TRBV11-2 and TRBJ2-7, the full variable domain is EAGVAQSPRYKIIEKRQSVAFWCNPISGHATLYWYQQILGQGPKLLIQFQNNGVVDDSQLPKDRFSAERLKGVDSTLKIQPAKLEDSAVYLCASTLPPGGGQGEQYFGPGTRLTVT.

This chain connects TRBV28 to TRBJ1-1; 7 bases agree with TRBD1. Trimming took 6 bases from V and 4 from J; bases not matched to a gene: 5. Germline loops: CDR1 MDHEN, CDR2 SYDVKM. The CDR3 is 13 residues long. CDR3 DNA: TGTGCCAGCAGCAAGACAGGGTTCACTGAAGCTTTCTTT. Translated, it gives CASSKTGFTEAFF.

CDR3 sequence: CATSRGRIIMNTEAFF. The CDR3, as DNA: TGTGCCACCAGCCGAGGCAGAATAATAATGAACACTGAAGCTTTCTTT. The V gene is TRBV15, the J gene TRBJ1-1; D gene ambiguous. Trimming removed 5 bases from V and 0 bases from J, with 16 bases in between. The CDR3 length is 16 residues. Germline CDR1 LNHNV, CDR2 YYDKDF (reference sequence). The full variable domain, in which reference TRBV15 and TRBJ1-1 provide the parts outside the CDR3, is DAMVIQNPRYQVTQFGKPVTLSCSQTLNHNVMYWYQQKSSQAPKLLFHYYDKDFNNEADTPDNFQSRRPNTSFCFLDIRSPGLGDTAMYLCATSRGRIIMNTEAFFGQGTRLTVV.

The chain links TRBV28 to TRBJ2-5, with D perhaps matching TRBD1 (6 bases). V lost 5 bases, J lost 1 base, and 8 bases lay in between. Germline CDR1 is MDHEN and CDR2 is SYDVKM. The CDR3 spans 13 residues. DNA for the CDR3: TGTGCCAGCAGTCGGACAGTCCAAGAGACCCAGTACTTC. Protein sequence: CASSRTVQETQYF.